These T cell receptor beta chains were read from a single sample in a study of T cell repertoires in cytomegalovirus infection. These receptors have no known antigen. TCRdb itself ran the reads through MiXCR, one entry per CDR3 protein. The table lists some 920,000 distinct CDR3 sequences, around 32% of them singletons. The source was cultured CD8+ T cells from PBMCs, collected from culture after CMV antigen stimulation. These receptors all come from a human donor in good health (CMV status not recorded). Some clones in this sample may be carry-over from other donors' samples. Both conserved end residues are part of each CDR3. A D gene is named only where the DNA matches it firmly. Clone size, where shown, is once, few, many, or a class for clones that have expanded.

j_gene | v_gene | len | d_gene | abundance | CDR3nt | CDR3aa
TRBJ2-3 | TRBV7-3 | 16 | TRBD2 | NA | TGTGTCAGCAGCTTGGCTAGCGGGGGGGCAACAGATACGCAGTATTTT | CVSSLASGGATDTQYF
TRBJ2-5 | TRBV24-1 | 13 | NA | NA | TGTGCCACCAGTGAGAAGATGCGGGAGACCCAGTACTTC | CATSEKMRETQYF
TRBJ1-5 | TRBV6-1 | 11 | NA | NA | TGTGCCAGCAGTGCGACAGGAACCCAGCATTTT | CASSATGTQHF
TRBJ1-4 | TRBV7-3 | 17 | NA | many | TGTGCCAGCAGCTTAACTGAACTAACAATCGCTAATGAAAAACTGTTTTTT | CASSLTELTIANEKLFF
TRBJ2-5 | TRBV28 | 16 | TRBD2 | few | TGTGCCAGCAGTTACCCCGGGACTAGCATCCAAGAGACCCAGTACTTC | CASSYPGTSIQETQYF
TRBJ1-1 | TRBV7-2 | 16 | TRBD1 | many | TGTGCCAGCAGCCCTCGGAGCCAGGGGGCGGACACTGAAGCTTTCTTT | CASSPRSQGADTEAFF
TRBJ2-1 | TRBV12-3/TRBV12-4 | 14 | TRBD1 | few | TGTGCCAGCAGTTTAGCGGGGGTGGACAGGGAGCAGTTCTTC | CASSLAGVDREQFF
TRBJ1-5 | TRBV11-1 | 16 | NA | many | TGTGCCAGCAGCTTATCGGTGAGATATAGCAATCAGCCCCAGCATTTT | CASSLSVRYSNQPQHF
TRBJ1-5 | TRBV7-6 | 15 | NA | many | TGTGCCAGCAGCTTAGGGACCAGCGGGGATCAGCCCCAGCATTTT | CASSLGTSGDQPQHF
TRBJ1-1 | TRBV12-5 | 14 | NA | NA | TGTGCTAGTGGTTTCTGGCAGGGGCTCACTGAAGCTTTCTTT | CASGFWQGLTEAFF
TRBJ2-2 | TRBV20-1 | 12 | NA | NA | TGCAGTCCGGCCGGAGAGGCCGGGGAGCTGTTTTTT | CSPAGEAGELFF
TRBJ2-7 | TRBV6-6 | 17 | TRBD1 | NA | TGTGCCAGCAGTGACCGGGACAGTCTTCCCTGGAAGGTCGAGCAGTACTTC | CASSDRDSLPWKVEQYF
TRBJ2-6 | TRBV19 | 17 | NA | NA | TGTCTTAGAATAAGGCCCCAAGGGCCCTCTGGGGCCAACGTCCTGACTTTC | CLRIRPQGPSGANVLTF
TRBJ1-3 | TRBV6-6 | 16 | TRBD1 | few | TGTGCCAGCAGACCCCGGGACAGGCATTCTGGAAACACCATATATTTT | CASRPRDRHSGNTIYF
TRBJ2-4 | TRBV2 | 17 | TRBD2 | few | TGTGCCAGTAAGACTAGCGGGGGCCTTATAGCCAAAAACATTCAGTACTTC | CASKTSGGLIAKNIQYF
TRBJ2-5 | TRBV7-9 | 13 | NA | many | TGTGCCAGCAGCTTAGAGTACCAAGAGACCCAGTACTTC | CASSLEYQETQYF
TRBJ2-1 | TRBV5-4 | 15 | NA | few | TGTGCCAGCAGCTTGGTAGAGGGCTACAACAATGAGCAGTTCTTC | CASSLVEGYNNEQFF
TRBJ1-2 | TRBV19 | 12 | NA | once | TGTGCCAGCCTAGAACGGGACTATGGCTACACCTTC | CASLERDYGYTF
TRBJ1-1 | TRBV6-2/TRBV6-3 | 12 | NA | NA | TGTGCCAGCATCCGACCGGACACTGAAGCTTTCTTT | CASIRPDTEAFF
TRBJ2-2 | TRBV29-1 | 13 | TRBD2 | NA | TGCAGCGTTGACGGGGGGTTTCCCGGGGAGCTGTTTTTT | CSVDGGFPGELFF
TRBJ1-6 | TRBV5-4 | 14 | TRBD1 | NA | TGTGCCAGCAGAAAGGGACAGGGTAATTCACCCCTCCACTTT | CASRKGQGNSPLHF
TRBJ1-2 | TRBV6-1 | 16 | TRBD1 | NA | TGTGCCAGCCCCCGGGACAGCTCAAGGATTAACTATGGCTACACCTTC | CASPRDSSRINYGYTF
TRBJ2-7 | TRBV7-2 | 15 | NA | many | TGTGCCAGCAGCTTAGAAAGGGCGGTCTCCTACGAGCAGTACTTC | CASSLERAVSYEQYF
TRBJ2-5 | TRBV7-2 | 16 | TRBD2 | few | TGTGCCAGCAGCTTAGCGGTCGCGGGGGGGCAAGAGACCCAGTACTTC | CASSLAVAGGQETQYF
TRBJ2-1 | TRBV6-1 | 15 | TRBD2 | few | TGTGCCAGCAGTGACATGGGGGGGGTCTACAATGAGCAGTTCTTC | CASSDMGGVYNEQFF
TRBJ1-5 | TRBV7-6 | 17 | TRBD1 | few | TGTGCCAGCAGCGGTGGGACAGGGGGCCCAAGCAATCAGCCCCAGCATTTT | CASSGGTGGPSNQPQHF
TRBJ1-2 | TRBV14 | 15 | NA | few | TGTGCCAGCAGCCAAGTACCTCCCGAAGGAGGTGGCTACACCTTC | CASSQVPPEGGGYTF
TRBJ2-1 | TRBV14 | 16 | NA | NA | TGTGCCAGCAGCCACCCCACGGAGGTAGCCTACAATGAGCAGTTCTTC | CASSHPTEVAYNEQFF
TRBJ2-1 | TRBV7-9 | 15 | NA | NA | TGTGCCAGCAGCTCGGAGGGGGGGTCCTACAATGAGCAGTTCTTC | CASSSEGGSYNEQFF
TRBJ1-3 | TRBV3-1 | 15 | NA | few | TGTGCCAGCAGCCAAGATAGGGTATCTGGAAACACCATATATTTT | CASSQDRVSGNTIYF
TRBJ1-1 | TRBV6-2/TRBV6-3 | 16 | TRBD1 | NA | TGTGCCAGCAGTTTACTCTCTACAGGGGGTATCACTGAAGCTTTCTTT | CASSLLSTGGITEAFF
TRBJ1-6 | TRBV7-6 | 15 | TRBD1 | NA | TGTGCCAGCAGCCGCCGAGACAGGGGGACCCCCCCCCTCCACTTT | CASSRRDRGTPPLHF
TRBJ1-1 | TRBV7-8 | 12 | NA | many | TGTGCCAGCCTGCCGGGTCCCCCTGAAGCTTTCTTT | CASLPGPPEAFF